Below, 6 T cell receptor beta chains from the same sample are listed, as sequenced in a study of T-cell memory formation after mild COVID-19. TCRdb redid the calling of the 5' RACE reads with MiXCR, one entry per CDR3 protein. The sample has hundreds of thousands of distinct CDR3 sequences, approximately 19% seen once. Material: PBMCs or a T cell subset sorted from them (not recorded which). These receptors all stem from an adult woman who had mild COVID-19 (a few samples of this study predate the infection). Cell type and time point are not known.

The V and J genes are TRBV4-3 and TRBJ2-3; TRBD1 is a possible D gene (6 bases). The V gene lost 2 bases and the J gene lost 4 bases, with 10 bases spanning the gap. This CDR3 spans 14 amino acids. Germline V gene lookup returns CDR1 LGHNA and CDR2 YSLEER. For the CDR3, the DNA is TGCGCCAGCAGCCAATACCAGGGGTCAGATACGCAGTATTTT. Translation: CASSQYQGSDTQYF.

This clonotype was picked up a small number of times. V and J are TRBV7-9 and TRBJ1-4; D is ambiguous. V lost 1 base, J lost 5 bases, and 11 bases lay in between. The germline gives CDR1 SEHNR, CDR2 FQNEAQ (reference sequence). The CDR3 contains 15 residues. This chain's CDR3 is CASSLEGSPNEKLFF. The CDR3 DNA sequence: TGTGCCAGCAGCTTAGAAGGGTCCCCGAATGAAAAACTGTTTTTT. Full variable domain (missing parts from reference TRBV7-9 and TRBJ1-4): DTGVSQNPRHKITKRGQNVTFRCDPISEHNRLYWYRQTLGQGPEFLTYFQNEAQLEKSRLLSDRFSAERPKGSFSTLEIQRTEQGDSAMYLCASSLEGSPNEKLFFGSGTQLSVL.

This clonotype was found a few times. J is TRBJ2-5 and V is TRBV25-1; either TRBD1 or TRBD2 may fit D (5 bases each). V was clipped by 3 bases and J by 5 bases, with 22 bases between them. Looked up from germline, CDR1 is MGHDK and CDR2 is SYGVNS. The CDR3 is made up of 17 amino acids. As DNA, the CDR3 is TGTGCCAGCAGTGATCCGTGGGAGCGGAGAGAGGGGGAGACCCAGTACTTC. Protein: CASSDPWERREGETQYF.

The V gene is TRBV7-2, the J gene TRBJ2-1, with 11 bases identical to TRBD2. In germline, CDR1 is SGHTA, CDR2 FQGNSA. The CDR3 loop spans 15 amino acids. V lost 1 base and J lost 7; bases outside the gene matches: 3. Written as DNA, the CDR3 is TGTGCCAGCAGCTTAGAACTAGCGGGAGATAATGAGCAGTTCTTC. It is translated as CASSLELAGDNEQFF.

The DNA for the CDR3 is TGCAGTGCTCGGGGGTACGGCAATCAGCCCCAGCATTTT. It specifies CSARGYGNQPQHF. The rearrangement uses TRBV20-1 and TRBJ1-5; D perhaps matches TRBD1 (5 bases). V dropped 5 bases and J dropped 2 bases, with 10 bases sitting between them. The CDR3 has 13 residues. The germline gives CDR1 DFQATT, CDR2 SNEGSKA (reference sequence).

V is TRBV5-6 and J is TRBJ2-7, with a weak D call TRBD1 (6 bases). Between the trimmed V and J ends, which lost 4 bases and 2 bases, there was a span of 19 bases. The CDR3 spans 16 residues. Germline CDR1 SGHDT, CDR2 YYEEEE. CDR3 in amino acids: CASSLPQGLTTYEQYF. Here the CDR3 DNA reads TGTGCCAGCAGCCTCCCCCAGGGGCTGACGACCTACGAGCAGTACTTC.